This entry features one T cell receptor (beta chain) sequence. Its specificity is unknown. This entry is derived from a study of human T cells and chemical hapten exposure. Overall study context: Skin of the upper inner arm, about 2 cm by about 2 cm, received 2% DPC for sensitization.

This CDR3 contains 13 residues. Germline V lookup: CDR1 GTSNPN, CDR2 SVGIG (reference sequence). V was shortened by 0 bases and J by 1 base, with 6 bases between the two germline ends. One entry per CDR3 protein results from TCRdb running MiXCR on the RACE reads. The table records tens of thousands of distinct CDR3 sequences, around 7.9% of them present only once. Study outcomes and limitations: Expanded TCRs showed more large CDR3 clusters than pre-sensitization or healthy control sets.

This sample's time point: patch test 2, 6 weeks after DPC sensitization. The treatment: therapeutic diphenylcyclopropenone sensitization with weekly scalp DPC. The rearrangement uses TRBV30 and TRBJ1-1; D call uncertain. The TCR was taken from a woman aged 45-59 years with alopecia areata. Some clones in this sample may be carry-over from other donors' samples. The sample here was whole blood, taken in connection with sensitization to the hapten diphenylcyclopropenone (DPC). For the CDR3, the DNA is TGTGCCTGGAGTGTTATAAGGAACACTGAAGCTTTCTTT. It codes for CAWSVIRNTEAFF.